Each of the 15 T cell receptor beta chains below was sequenced from the same sample in a study of cytomegalovirus exposure and HLA in healthy donors. The table came from immunoSEQ multiplex PCR; TCRdb's copy has only in-frame clones and leaves some out. The data contain hundreds of thousands of clones, about nine tenths of them seen just once; the ten biggest clones take up 2% to 2.5%. Sequenced sample: PBMCs. Every receptor here comes from a woman under 30 in good health and CMV-seropositive.

This chain uses TRBV6-5 with TRBJ2-7; tentatively, D is TRBD1 (5 bases). This CDR3 has 11 amino acids. V was pared by 6 bases and J by 5 bases, with 8 bases between. The germline CDR1 and CDR2 sequences are MNHEY and SVGAGI. The CDR3 bases are TGTGCCAGCAGGCAGGGCCACGAGCAGTACTTC. Translation gives CASRQGHEQYF.

This rearrangement joins TRBV29-1 to TRBJ2-2; 9 nucleotides agree with TRBD2. Per germline, CDR1 SQVTM and CDR2 ANQGSEA. V was pared by 1 base and J by 6 bases, with 0 bases of the junction left unmatched. This CDR3 has 13 amino acids. The CDR3 DNA sequence: TGCAGCGTTGAAGTAGCGGGGGCCGGGGAGCTGTTTTTT. As protein: CSVEVAGAGELFF.

V usage is TRBV5-5 and J usage is TRBJ1-4; D may be TRBD1 (5 bases). The V end was cut by 0 bases, the J end by 8 bases, with 14 bases between. Germline CDR1 is SGHKS and CDR2 is YYEKEE (reference sequence). This CDR3 has 15 amino acids. The CDR3 DNA reads as TGTGCCAGCAGCTTGGAGCAGGGAAGAGGCGAAAAACTGTTTTTT. Encoded protein: CASSLEQGRGEKLFF.

The chain is built from TRBV11-2 and TRBJ2-1; TRBD1 aligns across 10 bases. Germline CDR1 is SGHAT and CDR2 is FQNNGV. The V gene end was trimmed by 5 bases and the J gene end by 3 bases; junction bases not matched to a gene: 7. The CDR3 length is 16 residues. The CDR3 region is CASSGQGTGDYNEQFF. For the CDR3, the DNA is TGTGCCAGCAGCGGCCAGGGGACAGGGGACTACAATGAGCAGTTCTTC.

The V gene is TRBV5-1, the J gene TRBJ1-1, with 12 bases fitting TRBD1. Trimming cost V 4 bases and J 4 bases; bases outside gene matches: 14. Germline V gives CDR1 SGHRS, CDR2 YFSETQ. This CDR3 spans 18 amino acids. The CDR3 sequence: CASSTPAGTGGIGTEAFF. The CDR3 bases are TGCGCCAGCAGCACGCCCGCCGGGACAGGGGGCATTGGCACTGAAGCTTTCTTT.

The rearrangement links TRBV5-1 to TRBJ2-6, with a weak D call TRBD1 (6 bases). The V and J ends lost 3 bases and 2 bases respectively, with 9 bases between them. The germline V gene encodes CDR1 SGHRS and CDR2 YFSETQ. The CDR3 spans 15 residues. The CDR3 sequence is CASSSRQAGANVLTF. The DNA of the CDR3 is TGCGCCAGCAGCTCCCGACAGGCTGGGGCCAACGTCCTGACTTTC. Filled out from reference TRBV5-1 and TRBJ2-6, the complete variable domain reads KAGVTQTPRYLIKTRGQQVTLSCSPISGHRSVSWYQQTPGQGLQFLFEYFSETQRNKGNFPGRFSGRQFSNSRSEMNVSTLELGDSALYLCASSSRQAGANVLTFGAGSRLTVL.

CDR3 coding DNA: TGTGCCAGCAGTCCTGCCAGCGAGCAAGAGACCCAGTACTTC. Protein sequence: CASSPASEQETQYF. This rearrangement joins TRBV2 to TRBJ2-5; D is undetermined. This CDR3 is built from 14 residues. Trimming cost V 5 bases and J 2 bases, with 12 bases left between them. Germline CDR1 SNHLY, CDR2 FYNNEI.

This clone was counted between two and nine times. This chain joins TRBV28 and TRBJ1-1; D gene uncertain. Germline-derived CDR1 and CDR2 are MDHEN and SYDVKM. The CDR3 runs 13 residues. V lost 2 bases and J 4 bases, leaving 8 bases between the germline ends. Here the CDR3 reads CASSLSHGTEAFF. CDR3 DNA sequence: TGTGCCAGCAGTTTAAGCCACGGCACTGAAGCTTTCTTT.

J is TRBJ1-4 and V is TRBV6-1, with D perhaps TRBD1 (5 bases). The length of the CDR3 is 15 residues. Trimming left V 7 bases short and J 6 bases short, with 18 bases between. Looked up from germline, CDR1 is MNHNS and CDR2 is SASEGT. CDR3 DNA: TGTGCCAGCACTCCCAGGTTCTGGGGGGATGAAAAACTGTTTTTT. It encodes CASTPRFWGDEKLFF.

This sequence joins TRBV30 and TRBJ1-5; D is unclear. Between the trimmed V and J ends, which lost 5 bases and 3 bases, there was a span of 11 bases. This CDR3 contains 13 residues. The V gene's germline CDR1 is GTSNPN and CDR2 SVGIG (reference sequence). The chain's CDR3 is CAWSTESNQPQHF. The CDR3 DNA reads TGTGCCTGGTCCACAGAATCCAATCAGCCCCAGCATTTT.

The CDR3 nucleotides read TGTGCCAGCAGTGAATCGAGACTGACCCAAGAGACCCAGTACTTC. It translates to CASSESRLTQETQYF. V usage is TRBV25-1 and J usage is TRBJ2-5; D is uncertain. V was cut by 1 base and J by 1 base, with 10 bases left in between. Per the germline V gene, CDR1 is MGHDK and CDR2 is SYGVNS. This CDR3 comprises 15 residues.

The V call is TRBV6-1, the J call TRBJ1-5; perhaps TRBD1 as D (5 bases). The germline V and J ends were trimmed by 4 bases and 5 bases, with 15 bases remaining between them. The CDR3 spans 15 residues. Looked up from germline, CDR1 is MNHNS and CDR2 is SASEGT. The CDR3 bases are TGTGCCAGCAGTGTCCCAACGACAGCCTATCAGCCCCAGCATTTT. Translating it yields CASSVPTTAYQPQHF.

In DNA form, the CDR3 reads TGTGCCAGCAGTCCAGCGGCATGGGGGCCAAGAAAGGGAAACTATGGCTACACCTTC. Amino acids: CASSPAAWGPRKGNYGYTF. The rearrangement links TRBV27 to TRBJ1-2, with D possibly TRBD1 on 6 matching bases. Germline assignment: CDR1 MNHEY and CDR2 SMNVEV (reference sequence). The CDR3 consists of 19 residues. V was cut by 5 bases and J by 2 bases, with 27 bases left in between.

This clone was recorded only once. The chain couples TRBV4-1 to TRBJ2-7, with TRBD2 matching over 10 bases. V was pared by 5 bases and J by 4 bases, with 11 bases of the junction left unmatched. This CDR3 region has 16 residues. The germline CDR1 and CDR2 sequences are MGHRA and YSYEKL. The DNA for the CDR3 is TGCGCCAGCAGCGTCACAGCTAGCGGGAGCGTATACGAGCAGTACTTC. Translated: CASSVTASGSVYEQYF.

This clone was detected many times. The V and J genes are TRBV6-1 and TRBJ1-1; possible D gene TRBD1, 6 bases. Germline V gene data show CDR1 as MNHNS and CDR2 as SASEGT. With 7 bases removed from V and 4 bases from J, the gap between germline ends came to 16 bases. This CDR3 contains 14 residues. The CDR3 loop reads CASMDGGLGTEAFF. CDR3 DNA sequence: TGTGCCAGCATGGACGGGGGGCTGGGCACTGAAGCTTTCTTT.